This T cell receptor beta chain comes out of a study of beta chain features in type 1 diabetes. Study outcomes and limitations: There was a moderate but significant shortening of TCRB CDR3s in all four CD4+ subsets of Type 1 diabetes patients.

This clone was recorded a few times. Its antigen is unidentified. The investigators reverse transcribed all of the isolated RNA, so they sequenced expressed TCRB transcripts. Using immunoSEQ multiplex PCR, the repertoire was profiled, and TCRdb retains in-frame clones only, with some absent. The sample lists 230,000 or so clones, roughly 17% seen once, with 0.07% to 0.095% in the top ten. The CDR3 covers 14 residues. The V and J ends lost 6 bases and 7 bases, in that order; junction bases with no gene match: 4. CDR1 and CDR2 (germline): MDHEN, SYDVKM. This sequence joins TRBV28 and TRBJ2-1, with 12 positions matching TRBD2. The TCR originated in a man aged 25-45 years with type 1 diabetes. The source material was naive CD4+ T cells from blood. CDR3 in amino acids: CASRLAGGSNEQFF. CDR3 nucleotides: TGTGCCAGCAGACTAGCGGGAGGTTCTAATGAGCAGTTCTTC.